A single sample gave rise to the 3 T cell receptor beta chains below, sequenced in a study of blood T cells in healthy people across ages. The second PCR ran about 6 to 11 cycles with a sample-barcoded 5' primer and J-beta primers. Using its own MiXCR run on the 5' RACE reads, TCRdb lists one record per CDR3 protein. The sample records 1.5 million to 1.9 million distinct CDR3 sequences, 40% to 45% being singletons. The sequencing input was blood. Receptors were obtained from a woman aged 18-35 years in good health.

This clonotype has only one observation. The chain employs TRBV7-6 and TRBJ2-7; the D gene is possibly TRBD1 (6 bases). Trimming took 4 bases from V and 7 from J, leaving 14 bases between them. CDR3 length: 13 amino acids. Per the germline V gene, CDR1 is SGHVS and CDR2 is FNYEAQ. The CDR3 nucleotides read TGTGCCAGCAGCTCTCAGGGGAGCGATGAGCAGTACTTC. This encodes CASSSQGSDEQYF.

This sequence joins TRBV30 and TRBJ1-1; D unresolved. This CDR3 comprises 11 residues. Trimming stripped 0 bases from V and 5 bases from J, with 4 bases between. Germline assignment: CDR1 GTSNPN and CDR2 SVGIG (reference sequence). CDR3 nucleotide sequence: TGTGCCTGGAGTGTCGGGACTGAAGCTTTCTTT. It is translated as CAWSVGTEAFF.

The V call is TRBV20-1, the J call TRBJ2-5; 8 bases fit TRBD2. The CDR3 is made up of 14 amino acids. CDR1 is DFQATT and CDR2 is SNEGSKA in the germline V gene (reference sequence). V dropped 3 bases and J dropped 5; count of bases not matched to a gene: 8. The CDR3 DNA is TGCAGTGCTAGGCCAGCGGGAGTCCAGGAGACCCAGTACTTC. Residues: CSARPAGVQETQYF.